Presented here are 7 T cell receptor beta chains from one specimen sequenced in a study of shared clonotypes between healthy human individuals. Some clones are missing from TCRdb's copy, which holds only in-frame ones; the method was immunoSEQ multiplex PCR. There are 2 million to 2.5 million clones in the sample; more than 90% occur only once, and around 0.13% lies in the top ten. The sequenced material came from naive CD4+ T cells sorted from blood. Subset here: CD45RA+ positively selected. These receptors came from a man between 18 and 35 years old in good health.

This clone has a single count. V is TRBV29-1 and J is TRBJ2-7; D remains ambiguous. This CDR3 is 11 amino acids long. Germline CDR1 SQVTM, CDR2 ANQGSEA. Trimming left V 6 bases short and J 0 bases short, with 6 bases between. This CDR3 is CSVSLSYEQYF. The CDR3, as DNA: TGCAGCGTCTCGCTCTCCTACGAGCAGTACTTC.

This chain links TRBV9 with TRBJ1-5; 9 nucleotides match TRBD1. Germline V gene data show CDR1 as SGDLS and CDR2 as YYNGEE. The V and J ends lost 4 bases and 4 bases, in that order; junction bases with no gene match: 9. The CDR3 covers 16 residues. The CDR3 DNA reads as TGTGCCAGCAGCCCGGGGACAGGGATGAAGAATCAGCCCCAGCATTTT. Translation gives CASSPGTGMKNQPQHF. Full variable domain (outside the CDR3, taken from reference TRBV9 and TRBJ1-5): DSGVTQTPKHLITATGQRVTLRCSPRSGDLSVYWYQQSLDQGLQFLIQYYNGEERAKGNILERFSAQQFPDLHSELNLSSLELGDSALYFCASSPGTGMKNQPQHFGDGTRLSIL.

This chain connects TRBV7-9 to TRBJ2-7; 11 bases fit TRBD2. This CDR3 spans 15 amino acids. Germline V gene data show CDR1 as SEHNR and CDR2 as FQNEAQ (reference sequence). The V gene end was trimmed by 4 bases and the J gene end by 4 bases; junction bases not matched to a gene: 6. DNA of the CDR3: TGTGCCAGCAGCTCAACTAGCGGGAGTAGGTACGAGCAGTACTTC. Translation gives CASSSTSGSRYEQYF.

The rearrangement joins TRBV9 to TRBJ2-3; 10 nucleotides align to TRBD2. The germline V gene encodes CDR1 SGDLS and CDR2 YYNGEE. The V and J ends lost 5 bases and 1 base, in that order; junction bases with no gene match: 1. The CDR3 loop spans 14 amino acids. In DNA, the CDR3 is TGTGCCAGCAGTCTAGCGGGGGGCACAGATACGCAGTATTTT. Translation: CASSLAGGTDTQYF.

This rearrangement joins TRBV2 to TRBJ2-2, with TRBD1 identical over 8 bases. Trimming removed 8 bases from V and 3 bases from J; junction bases left unmatched: 5. The CDR3 has 14 residues. CDR1 is SNHLY and CDR2 is FYNNEI in the germline V gene. CDR3 nucleotide sequence: TGTGCCAGCGAAGGACAGGGTTACACCGGGGAGCTGTTTTTT. As protein: CASEGQGYTGELFF.

This chain joins TRBV2 and TRBJ2-7, with D perhaps matching TRBD1 (5 bases). The CDR3 loop spans 15 amino acids. Trimming shortened V by 5 bases and J by 3 bases, and 17 bases separated the two germline ends. Per the germline V gene, CDR1 is SNHLY and CDR2 is FYNNEI. The CDR3 region is CASSSPGTGGYEQYF. In nucleotides, the CDR3 is TGTGCCAGCAGTTCGCCGGGTACAGGTGGCTACGAGCAGTACTTC. The full variable domain, its missing parts supplied by reference TRBV2 and TRBJ2-7, is EPEVTQTPSHQVTQMGQEVILRCVPISNHLYFYWYRQILGQKVEFLVSFYNNEISEKSEIFDDQFSVERPDGSNFTLKIRSTKLEDSAMYFCASSSPGTGGYEQYFGPGTRLTVT.

The chain couples TRBV19 to TRBJ1-5, with D maybe TRBD1 (6 bases). Germline CDR1 LNHDA, CDR2 SQIVND (reference sequence). V was clipped by 0 bases and J by 9 bases, with 18 bases between them. CDR3 length: 16 amino acids. This CDR3 reads CASSIDNRLGGRPQHF. The CDR3 bases are TGTGCCAGTAGTATAGATAACCGATTAGGGGGTAGGCCCCAGCATTTT.